The sequence of this T cell receptor (beta chain) was determined in a study of control samples from healthy donors and cancer patients. Produced via immunoSEQ multiplex PCR; TCRdb's table is partial and in-frame only. The repertoire holds 100,000 to 150,000 clones, under 95% seen once, with around 8.1% in the top ten. Comments on this clone: A junction boundary mismatches the germline segment, possibly from a read error.

Germline assignment: CDR1 GTSNPN and CDR2 SVGIG (reference sequence). The CDR3 covers 9 residues. The sequence was obtained from a man between 18 and 35 years old in good health. This chain connects TRBV30 to TRBJ2-7; D is possibly TRBD1 (5 bases). Specimen: blood. The CDR3 region has the DNA TGCAGGGAAGTAGGGGAGCAGTACTTC. Its translation: CREVGEQYF.